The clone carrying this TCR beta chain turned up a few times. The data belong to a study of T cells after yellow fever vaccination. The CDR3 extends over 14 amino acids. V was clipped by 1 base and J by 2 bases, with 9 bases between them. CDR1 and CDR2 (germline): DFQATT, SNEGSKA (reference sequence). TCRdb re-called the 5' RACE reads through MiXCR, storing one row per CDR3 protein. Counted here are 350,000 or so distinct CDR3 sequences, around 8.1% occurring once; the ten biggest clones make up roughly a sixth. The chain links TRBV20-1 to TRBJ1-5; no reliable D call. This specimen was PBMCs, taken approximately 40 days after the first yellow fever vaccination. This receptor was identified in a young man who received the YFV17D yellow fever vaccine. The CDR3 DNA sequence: TGCAGTGCTAGAGCGGGCAGAGGCAATCAGCCCCAGCATTTT. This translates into CSARAGRGNQPQHF.